The present entry profiles one T cell receptor beta chain with its context. Its antigen is as yet unknown. V was trimmed by 4 bases and J by 7 bases, leaving 16 bases between them. CDR1 and CDR2 from the germline V gene are SGHAT and FQNNGV. The CDR3 runs 15 residues. The table came from immunoSEQ multiplex PCR; TCRdb's copy has only in-frame clones and leaves some out. The table lists around 450,000 clones, approximately 90% of them singletons. This record comes from a study of Ad26.COV2.S vaccination and SARS-CoV-2 variants. Study-wide results and limits: Analytic work on TCR breadth and depth might have understated the full extent of total T cell responses.

Sample treatment: roughly 20 received Ad26.COV2.S at low or high dose, single or two shots; roughly five received placebo; per-sample allocation not given. Sampling was performed 63 days after the first vaccine or placebo injection. The receptor was isolated from a person between 18 and 59 years old who received the Ad26.COV2.S COVID-19 vaccine or a placebo. V is TRBV11-2 and J is TRBJ1-4; D is perhaps TRBD1 (5 bases). The sample here was peripheral blood, taken in a trial of Ad26.COV2.S vaccine versus placebo. The CDR3 DNA sequence: TGTGCCAGCAGCTCCGTAGGGACGGATCCTGAAAAACTGTTTTTT. It codes for CASSSVGTDPEKLFF.